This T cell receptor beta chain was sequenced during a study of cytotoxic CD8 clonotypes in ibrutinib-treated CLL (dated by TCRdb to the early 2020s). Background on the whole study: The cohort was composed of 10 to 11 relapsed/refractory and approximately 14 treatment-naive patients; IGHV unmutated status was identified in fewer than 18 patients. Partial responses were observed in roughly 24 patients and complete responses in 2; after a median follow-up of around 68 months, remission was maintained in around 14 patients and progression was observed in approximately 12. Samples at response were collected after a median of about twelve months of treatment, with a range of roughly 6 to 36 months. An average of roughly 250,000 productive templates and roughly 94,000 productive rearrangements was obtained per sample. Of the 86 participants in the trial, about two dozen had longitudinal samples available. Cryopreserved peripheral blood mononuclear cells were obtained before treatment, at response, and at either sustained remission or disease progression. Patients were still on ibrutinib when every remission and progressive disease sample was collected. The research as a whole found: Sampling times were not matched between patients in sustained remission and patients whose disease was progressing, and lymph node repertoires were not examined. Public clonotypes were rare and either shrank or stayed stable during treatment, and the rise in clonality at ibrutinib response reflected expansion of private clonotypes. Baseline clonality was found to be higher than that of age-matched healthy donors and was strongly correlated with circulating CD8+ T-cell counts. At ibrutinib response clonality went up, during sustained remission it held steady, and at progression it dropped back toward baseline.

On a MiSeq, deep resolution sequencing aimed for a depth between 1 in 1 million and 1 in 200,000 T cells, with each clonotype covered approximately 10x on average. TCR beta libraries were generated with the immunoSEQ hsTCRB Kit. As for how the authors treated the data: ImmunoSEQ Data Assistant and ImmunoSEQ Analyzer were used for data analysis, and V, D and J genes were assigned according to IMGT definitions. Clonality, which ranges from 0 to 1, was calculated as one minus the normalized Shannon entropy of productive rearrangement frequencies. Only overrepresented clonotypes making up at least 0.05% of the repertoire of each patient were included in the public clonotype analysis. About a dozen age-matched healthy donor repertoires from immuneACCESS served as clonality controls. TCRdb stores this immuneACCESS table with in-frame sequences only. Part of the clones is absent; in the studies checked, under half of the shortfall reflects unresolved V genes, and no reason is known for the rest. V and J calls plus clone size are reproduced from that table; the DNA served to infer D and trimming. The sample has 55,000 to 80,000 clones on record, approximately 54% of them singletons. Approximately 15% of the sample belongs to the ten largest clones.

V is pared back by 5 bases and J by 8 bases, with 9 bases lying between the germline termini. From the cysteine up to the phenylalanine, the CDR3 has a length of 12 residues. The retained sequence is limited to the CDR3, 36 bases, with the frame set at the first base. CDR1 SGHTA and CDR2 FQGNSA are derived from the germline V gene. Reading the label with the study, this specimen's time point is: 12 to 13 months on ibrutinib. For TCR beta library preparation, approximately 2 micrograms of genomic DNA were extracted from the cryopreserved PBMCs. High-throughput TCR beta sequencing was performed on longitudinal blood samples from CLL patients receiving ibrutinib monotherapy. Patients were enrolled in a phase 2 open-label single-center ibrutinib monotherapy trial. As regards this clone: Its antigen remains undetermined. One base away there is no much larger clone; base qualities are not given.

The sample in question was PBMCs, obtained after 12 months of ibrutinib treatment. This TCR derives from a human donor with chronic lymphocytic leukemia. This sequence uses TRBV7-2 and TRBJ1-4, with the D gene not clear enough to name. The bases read TGTGCCAGCAGCCGTGTAGACGAAAAACTGTTTTTT. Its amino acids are CASSRVDEKLFF.